This passage covers 29 T cell receptor beta chains from one sample sequenced in a study of T cells expressing NK-cell markers (dated by TCRdb to 2018 to 2021). Library preparation used 5' RACE. The sequencing machine was an Illumina HiSeq 2000. Each CDR3 protein sequence appears as one entry after TCRdb reprocessed the reads, and no DNA is included. This sample's clone table shows 200,000 to 300,000 distinct CDR3 sequences. The top ten hold around 0.4% of the sample. Sequenced material: blood T cells: a sorted CD56 or NKG2C T cell subset, CD4+ or CD8+ T cells, or bulk PBMC T cells (not recorded which). These TCRs come from a man younger than 35 in good health. Donor details come from another sample of the same person, matched by shared clones.

This chain links TRBV20-1 with TRBJ2-3. There are 13 residues in the CDR3. CDR1 DFQATT and CDR2 SNEGSKA come from the germline V gene (reference sequence). CDR3 loop: CSASYLLSDTQYF.

The V call is TRBV6-1, the J call TRBJ2-2. CDR3 length equals 17 residues. Germline assignment: CDR1 MNHNS and CDR2 SASEGT. The CDR3 is CASSPAFRLGNTGELFF.

The chain combines TRBV4-2 with TRBJ2-7; TCRdb's assignment of TRBD2 cannot be checked, as there is no DNA. The CDR3 loop spans 19 amino acids. Looked up from germline, CDR1 is LGHNA and CDR2 is YNFKEQ. The CDR3 region is CASSQEVWTSGTRSYEQYF.

This chain links TRBV2 with TRBJ2-3; absent DNA, TCRdb's TRBD2 call cannot be checked. The CDR3 extends over 18 amino acids. CDR1 and CDR2 from the germline V gene are SNHLY and FYNNEI. Here the CDR3 reads CASSAKPSLAGVVDTQYF.

The chain recombines TRBV15 with TRBJ2-1; absent DNA, TCRdb's TRBD2 call cannot be checked. Germline V gene lookup returns CDR1 LNHNV and CDR2 YYDKDF (reference sequence). The CDR3 covers 14 residues. The CDR3 loop is CATSRVSGYNEQFF.

V usage is TRBV29-1 and J usage is TRBJ2-7; TCRdb outputs TRBD1, but without DNA this stays unchecked. The CDR3 loop spans 13 amino acids. Germline V CDR1 and CDR2: SQVTM, ANQGSEA. The CDR3 region is CSVTGTGKYEQYF.

The CDR3 is CASSELILGANVLTF. The chain is built from TRBV6-1 and TRBJ2-6. Germline V gives CDR1 MNHNS, CDR2 SASEGT. This CDR3 has 15 residues.

This chain joins TRBV10-3 and TRBJ2-7; checking the TCRdb D call of TRBD1 is not possible without DNA. Germline-derived CDR1 and CDR2 are ENHRY and SYGVKD. CDR3 size: 13 residues. The CDR3 sequence: CASRQPSSYEQYF.

This chain joins TRBV11-2 and TRBJ2-3; TCRdb's D call of TRBD2 is untestable without DNA. The V gene's germline CDR1 is SGHAT and CDR2 FQNNGV. The CDR3 runs to 19 residues. CDR3: CASSLFGELERDFTDTQYF.

The chain is built from TRBV6-1 and TRBJ2-4; as DNA is missing, the TRBD1 call by TCRdb cannot be tested. Germline V gene sequence: CDR1 MNHNS, CDR2 SASEGT. The CDR3 extends over 19 amino acids. Here the CDR3 reads CASSETLGGGSLAKNIQYF.

This chain joins TRBV7-3 and TRBJ2-3; TCRdb outputs TRBD2, but without DNA this stays unchecked. The V gene's germline CDR1 is SGHTA and CDR2 FQGTGA. The CDR3 has 15 amino acids. CDR3 sequence reads: CASSPRLAGGDTQYF.

The gene calls are TRBV12-3 or TRBV12-4 and TRBJ1-4; with no DNA, the TCRdb D assignment of TRBD1 cannot be verified. CDR3 length: 16 residues. The CDR3 spells CASSFSRGPANEKLFF.

CDR3 region: CASGLSGQNYGYTF. The chain links TRBV6-1 to TRBJ1-2; TCRdb calls TRBD1, which cannot be checked without DNA. The CDR3 has 14 residues. Germline V CDR1 and CDR2: MNHNS, SASEGT.

The chain has TRBV7-3 and TRBJ2-3; TCRdb indicates TRBD1, and absent DNA this call remains unverified. The germline V gene has CDR1 SGHTA and CDR2 FQGTGA. CDR3 size: 13 residues. The CDR3 here is CASSPTRVDTQYF.

CDR3 protein: CASSSARYREGYTF. The chain links TRBV7-2 to TRBJ1-2; TCRdb calls TRBD1, which cannot be checked without DNA. The CDR3 loop spans 14 amino acids. Germline CDR1 reads SGHTA; CDR2 reads FQGNSA.

V is TRBV11-3 and J is TRBJ2-1; TCRdb selects TRBD1, and the lack of DNA leaves this call unchecked. This CDR3 spans 14 amino acids. Germline CDR1 is SGHNT and CDR2 is YENEEA. This CDR3 is CASSPRDRGNEQFF.

The chain has TRBV28 and TRBJ2-7; TCRdb designates TRBD1, a call that cannot be tested without DNA. Germline V gene data show CDR1 as MDHEN and CDR2 as SYDVKM. There are 14 residues in the CDR3. CDR3 amino acids: CASSAGTGPFEQYF.

The gene calls are TRBV29-1 and TRBJ1-1; lacking DNA, the TRBD1 call made by TCRdb goes unchecked. Germline V lookup: CDR1 SQVTM, CDR2 ANQGSEA. CDR3 length equals 13 residues. This CDR3 is CSTDRDLNTEAFF.

The chain employs TRBV6-1 and TRBJ2-5; the TCRdb call, TRBD1, lacks DNA for checking. Germline CDR1 and CDR2: MNHNS and SASEGT. This CDR3 region has 15 residues. The CDR3 here is CASSLTGQRQETQYF.

This rearrangement joins TRBV2 to TRBJ2-7; TCRdb gives TRBD1 as the D gene, but with no DNA this cannot be confirmed. Per the germline V gene, CDR1 is SNHLY and CDR2 is FYNNEI. This CDR3 has 12 residues. CDR3 region: CASRIQGYEQYF. Looking up the rest from reference TRBV2 and TRBJ2-7 gives the full variable domain: EPEVTQTPSHQVTQMGQEVILRCVPISNHLYFYWYRQILGQKVEFLVSFYNNEISEKSEIFDDQFSVERPDGSNFTLKIRSTKLEDSAMYFCASRIQGYEQYFGPGTRLTVT.

The chain uses TRBV5-5 and TRBJ2-7. This CDR3 is built from 13 residues. The V gene's germline CDR1 is SGHKS and CDR2 YYEKEE (reference sequence). The CDR3 loop reads CASSFSEFYEQYF.

V and J are TRBV15 and TRBJ2-1; TCRdb calls TRBD1, which cannot be checked without DNA. Germline CDR1 is LNHNV and CDR2 is YYDKDF (reference sequence). The CDR3 covers 13 residues. The CDR3 protein is CATSRLSDAEQFF.

The chain is built from TRBV20-1 and TRBJ2-1. CDR3 size: 11 residues. Germline CDR1 reads DFQATT; CDR2 reads SNEGSKA (reference sequence). This CDR3 reads CSARRDTQQFF.

The V gene is TRBV29-1, the J gene TRBJ1-2; with no DNA, the TCRdb D assignment of TRBD1 cannot be verified. Germline CDR1 reads SQVTM; CDR2 reads ANQGSEA. The length of the CDR3 is 13 residues. CDR3 in amino acids: CSVDQGPRYGYTF.

The CDR3: CASSLGSLAASSYEQYF. The V and J genes are TRBV7-9 and TRBJ2-7; as DNA is missing, the TRBD2 call by TCRdb cannot be tested. Germline V gene data show CDR1 as SEHNR and CDR2 as FQNEAQ (reference sequence). The CDR3 is 17 residues long.

The chain combines TRBV12-3 or TRBV12-4 with TRBJ2-1; TCRdb selects TRBD2, and the lack of DNA leaves this call unchecked. The CDR3 contains 14 residues. CDR3 sequence: CASKMAGNYNEQFF.

The chain couples TRBV28 to TRBJ2-1. Germline V gene sequence: CDR1 MDHEN, CDR2 SYDVKM. The CDR3 sequence is 12 residues long. The CDR3 loop reads CASSSPQNEQFF.

The chain links TRBV18 to TRBJ1-2; TCRdb proposes TRBD1, but this gene call is untestable without DNA. CDR1 is KGHSH and CDR2 is LQKENI in the germline V gene. The CDR3 spans 15 residues. This CDR3 reads CASSPPEARSEGYTF.

V and J are TRBV7-2 and TRBJ1-1; absent DNA, TCRdb's TRBD1 call cannot be checked. CDR3 length: 15 amino acids. Germline V gene lookup returns CDR1 SGHTA and CDR2 FQGNSA. The CDR3 spells CASSRGATLNTEAFF.